The 3 T cell receptor beta chains below were found in one sample sequenced in a study of beta chain features in type 1 diabetes. Sequenced material consisted of expressed TCRB transcripts (all of the isolated RNA was reverse transcribed). The method was immunoSEQ multiplex PCR; TCRdb's version includes in-frame clones alone and lacks a portion of them. The table shows hundreds of thousands of clones, with over 8.5% occurring only once. The sequencing input was naive CD4+ T cells from blood. These receptors were collected from a woman between 18 and 30 years old in good health.

The sample holds a few counts of this clone. V usage is TRBV18 and J usage is TRBJ2-7; no clear D gene. Per germline, CDR1 KGHSH and CDR2 LQKENI. V lost 6 bases and J lost 5, with 14 bases in between. The CDR3 has 13 amino acids. The CDR3 spells CASSLEEGNEQYF. The CDR3 DNA follows: TGTGCCAGCTCCCTTGAGGAAGGTAACGAGCAGTACTTC.

V gene TRBV11-2 combines with J gene TRBJ2-7; possible D gene TRBD1, 6 bases. The CDR3 consists of 17 residues. Trimming shortened V by 1 base and J by 2 bases, and 18 bases separated the two germline ends. Germline V gene data show CDR1 as SGHAT and CDR2 as FQNNGV. The CDR3 DNA reads as TGTGCCAGCAGCTTAGGTTTCAGGGGACCGAGACCCTACGAGCAGTACTTC. Translated, it gives CASSLGFRGPRPYEQYF.

This clone was seen a handful of times. The rearrangement links TRBV5-1 to TRBJ2-1; unclear D gene. In germline, CDR1 is SGHRS, CDR2 YFSETQ. Trimming removed 5 bases from V and 2 bases from J, with 17 bases in between. The CDR3 totals 16 residues. The CDR3 DNA reads TGCGCCAGCAGTTTACCTCAGATAAGTCCCTACAATGAGCAGTTCTTC. Translation: CASSLPQISPYNEQFF.